The 15 T cell receptor beta chains below come from one sample, sequenced in a study of blood T cell repertoires in COVID-19 (dated by TCRdb to 2018 to 2020). The library was produced with the immunoSEQ multiplex PCR assay. Imported from immuneACCESS, the table was reduced by TCRdb to in-frame sequences with V and J called. These copies leave out some clones; in studies compared against another copy, an unresolved V gene accounts for under half, and the cause of the remainder is not known. This sample gives over 250,000 clones in total; approximately 85% of them show up just once. The top ten clones comprise 10% to 15% of the sample. Material for sequencing was peripheral blood. These receptors came from a human donor in a cohort sampled during active COVID-19.

The chain's CDR3 is CASRAGPLQTLHF. The CDR3 nucleotides are TGTGCCAGCAGGGCAGGGCCCCTCCAGACCCTCCACTTT. The J gene is TRBJ1-6, the V gene TRBV3-1 (or the pseudogene TRBV3-2); TRBD1 is a possible D gene (5 bases). V was pared by 6 bases and J by 14 bases, with 17 bases between. Germline CDR1 reads LGHDT; CDR2 reads YNNKEL (reference sequence). The CDR3 runs 13 residues.

This rearrangement joins TRBV7-2 to TRBJ2-3; D is possibly TRBD1 (5 bases). This CDR3 is built from 14 residues. V lost 1 base and J lost 6, with 11 bases in between. Germline CDR1 is SGHTA and CDR2 is FQGNSA. CDR3 amino acids: CASSLDFGADTQYF. DNA for the CDR3: TGTGCCAGCAGCTTAGATTTTGGGGCGGATACGCAGTATTTT.

This clone was seen a few times. The chain combines TRBV30 with TRBJ2-2; D remains unclear. The CDR3 consists of 15 residues. Per the germline V gene, CDR1 is GTSNPN and CDR2 is SVGIG (reference sequence). The ends were cut back, 6 bases at V and 3 bases at J, with 17 bases in the middle. CDR3 DNA: TGTGCCTGCCAACACCCTCACTATCACACCGGGGAGCTGTTTTTT. Its translation: CACQHPHYHTGELFF.

The chain's CDR3 is CASSLTSGDSGVTQYF. CDR3 DNA: TGCGCCAGCAGCTTGACTAGCGGGGATTCAGGGGTCACGCAGTATTTT. The chain has TRBV5-1 and TRBJ2-3, with TRBD2 matching 10 bases. Trimming at V came to 1 base and at J to 9 bases, leaving 11 bases not matched to a gene. The CDR3 totals 16 residues. The germline CDR1 and CDR2 sequences are SGHRS and YFSETQ.

The chain combines TRBV29-1 with TRBJ1-2; D is undetermined. The CDR3 is made up of 13 amino acids. The V end was cut by 1 base, the J end by 8 bases, with 14 bases between. Germline V lookup: CDR1 SQVTM, CDR2 ANQGSEA. The CDR3 here is CSVEVVRVEGYTF. The CDR3 DNA reads TGCAGCGTTGAAGTTGTGAGGGTGGAAGGCTACACCTTC.

The rearrangement joins TRBV5-6 to TRBJ1-3; 7 nucleotides match TRBD1. Germline V gives CDR1 SGHDT, CDR2 YYEEEE. With V trimmed by 3 bases and J by 4 bases, 4 bases remained unmatched. The CDR3 spans 14 residues. The CDR3 nucleotides read TGTGCCAGCAGCTCGGACAGGCGGGGAAACACCATATATTTT. This codes for CASSSDRRGNTIYF.

V gene TRBV9 combines with J gene TRBJ2-3, with D unresolved. The germline CDR1 and CDR2 sequences are SGDLS and YYNGEE. V shed 8 bases and J shed 6 bases, with 13 bases lying between them. The CDR3 is 12 residues long. For the CDR3, the DNA is TGTGCCAGAAAAGCTAGGTGTGATACGCAGTATTTT. Amino acid sequence: CARKARCDTQYF.

Regarding this clone: Additional DNA sequences in this sample encode the identical CDR3. This sequence joins TRBV7-2 and TRBJ2-2; D might be TRBD2 (5 bases). V lost 2 bases to trimming and J lost 5 bases, with 6 bases between them. Germline CDR1 and CDR2: SGHTA and FQGNSA. The CDR3 has 13 residues. The DNA of the CDR3 is TGTGCCAGCAGCTTACGGGGTACCGGGGAGCTGTTTTTT. The encoded protein is CASSLRGTGELFF. The variable domain in full, with the rest retrieved from reference TRBV7-2 and TRBJ2-2, is GAGVSQSPSNKVTEKGKDVELRCDPISGHTALYWYRQSLGQGLEFLIYFQGNSAPDKSGLPSDRFSAERTGGSVSTLTIQRTQQEDSAVYLCASSLRGTGELFFGEGSRLTVL.

The chain is built from TRBV19 and TRBJ1-4; 7 bases are a match to TRBD1. Germline V gene data show CDR1 as LNHDA and CDR2 as SQIVND (reference sequence). The junction had 6 bases not matched to a gene; V was cut back by 3 bases and J by 8 bases. The CDR3 totals 14 residues. The CDR3 sequence is CASSIRQGSEKLFF. DNA for the CDR3: TGTGCCAGTAGTATCCGACAGGGATCAGAAAAACTGTTTTTT.

This rearrangement joins TRBV5-6 to TRBJ1-6; D gene uncertain. Germline values: CDR1 SGHDT, CDR2 YYEEEE. V lost 4 bases, J lost 0 bases, and 11 bases lay in between. This CDR3 is 16 amino acids long. CDR3 in DNA: TGTGCCAGCAGCCCCAGAGCGACCTCCTATAATTCACCCCTCCACTTT. It specifies CASSPRATSYNSPLHF. The entire variable domain, with the rest obtained from reference TRBV5-6 and TRBJ1-6, is as follows: DAGVTQSPTHLIKTRGQQVTLRCSPKSGHDTVSWYQQALGQGPQFIFQYYEEEERQRGNFPDRFSGHQFPNYSSELNVNALLLGDSALYLCASSPRATSYNSPLHFGNGTRLTVT.

The V and J genes are TRBV19 and TRBJ1-2; D is possibly TRBD1 (6 bases). This CDR3 spans 13 amino acids. Trimming shortened V by 5 bases and J by 3 bases, and 10 bases separated the two germline ends. Germline-derived CDR1 and CDR2 are LNHDA and SQIVND (reference sequence). The CDR3 here is CASSSAGDYGYTF. The CDR3 DNA reads TGTGCCAGTAGTTCCGCAGGGGACTATGGCTACACCTTC.

This clone came up a few times. Relative to the germline gene, one junction end is altered; a read error may explain this. J is TRBJ2-1 and V is TRBV7-9, with TRBD2 matching over 10 bases. This CDR3 spans 15 amino acids. CDR1 is SEHNR and CDR2 is FQNEAQ in the germline V gene (reference sequence). CDR3 DNA sequence: TGTGCCAGCAGCTCCGTAGCGGGAGGTTACACTGAGCAGTTCTTC. This sequence encodes CASSSVAGGYTEQFF.

The V gene is TRBV2, the J gene TRBJ2-2, with 8 bases identical to TRBD1. Germline V gene data show CDR1 as SNHLY and CDR2 as FYNNEI. CDR3 length: 12 residues. J gave up 6 bases and V 7 bases, and 1 base lay outside the gene matches. The CDR3 DNA is TGTGCCAGCACCAGGGGGCCCGGGGAGCTGTTTTTT. Translated: CASTRGPGELFF.

The chain carries TRBV29-1 and TRBJ2-2, with a possible D match to TRBD1 (6 bases). The CDR3 extends over 14 amino acids. Per germline, CDR1 SQVTM and CDR2 ANQGSEA. Deletions cut 6 bases from V and 3 bases from J, with 14 bases between. The CDR3 spells CSVPDRYDTGELFF. The CDR3 DNA sequence: TGCAGCGTCCCGGACAGATATGACACCGGGGAGCTGTTTTTT.

This clone was counted a single time. The CDR3 region is CASSSLTGEQFF. Here the CDR3 DNA reads TGTGCCAGCTCATCGTTAACCGGGGAGCAGTTCTTC. The chain links TRBV18 to TRBJ2-1; D is ambiguous. Germline V gene sequence: CDR1 KGHSH, CDR2 LQKENI. Trimming took off 5 bases at V and 10 bases at J, with 12 bases between the two ends. This CDR3 has 12 amino acids. The whole variable domain, remainder taken from reference TRBV18 and TRBJ2-1, is NAGVMQNPRHLVRRRGQEARLRCSPMKGHSHVYWYRQLPEEGLKFMVYLQKENIIDESGMPKERFSAEFPKEGPSILRIQQVVRGDSAAYFCASSSLTGEQFFGPGTRLTVL.